Following are 2 T cell receptor beta chains from one sample sequenced in a study of CXCR3-negative and CXCR3-positive naive CD8 T cells. Study-level results: More hydrophobic TRB CDR3s were found in CXCR3-positive naive cells than in CXCR3-negative naive cells.

Researchers prepared the TRB cDNA libraries using 5' RACE with UMI labels. TCRdb reanalyzed the 5' RACE reads, giving one entry per CDR3 protein sequence and no DNA. Its table records about 86,000 distinct CDR3 sequences. These receptors' antigens are unknown. The sample taken for sequencing was naive CXCR3+ CD8+ T cells from blood. Subset given: CD45RO-CCR7+CD27+CD95- naive CD8+ T cells expressing CXCR3 (TNR3+). All receptors derive from a human donor in good health. Some clones in this sample may be carry-over from other donors' samples.

V and J are TRBV7-6 and TRBJ2-7; as DNA is missing, the TRBD1 call by TCRdb cannot be tested. The CDR3 loop spans 20 amino acids. Looked up from germline, CDR1 is SGHVS and CDR2 is FNYEAQ. CDR3 sequence: CASSFYPSDTQDRRLSEQYF.

The genes are TRBV6-6 and TRBJ2-5; TCRdb proposes TRBD1, but this gene call is untestable without DNA. Germline loops: CDR1 MNHNY, CDR2 SVGAGI (reference sequence). The CDR3 spans 14 residues. The CDR3 sequence is CASSYRPALETQYF.